This TCR beta chain was identified in a study of cytomegalovirus exposure and HLA in healthy donors. Whole-study context: Early released data had about 85 million unique TCRs, all coming from HLA-typed donors.

As to this clone: The antigen remains undetermined.

Findings of the study overall: Immune exposure was documented only through CMV serostatus.

The CDR3 loop spans 11 amino acids. Germline lookup yields CDR1 SNHLY and CDR2 FYNNEI. PCR amplification relied on 60 Vbeta primers (plus 13 Jbeta primers). The method was immunoSEQ multiplex PCR; TCRdb's version includes in-frame clones alone and lacks a portion of them. The sample has approximately 150,000 clones, around 82% seen once; the top ten hold around 14%. The clonotype comes from a woman between 50 and 59 years old in good health and CMV-seropositive. The chain combines TRBV2 with TRBJ2-1; perhaps TRBD2 as D (5 bases). The specimen sequenced was PBMCs. CDR3 in amino acids: CVRRIYNEQFF. As DNA, the CDR3 is TGTGTCCGGAGGATTTACAATGAGCAGTTCTTC. Supplemented by reference TRBV2 and TRBJ2-1, the full variable domain reads EPEVTQTPSHQVTQMGQEVILRCVPISNHLYFYWYRQILGQKVEFLVSFYNNEISEKSEIFDDQFSVERPDGSNFTLKIRSTKLEDSAMYFCVRRIYNEQFFGPGTRLTVL.